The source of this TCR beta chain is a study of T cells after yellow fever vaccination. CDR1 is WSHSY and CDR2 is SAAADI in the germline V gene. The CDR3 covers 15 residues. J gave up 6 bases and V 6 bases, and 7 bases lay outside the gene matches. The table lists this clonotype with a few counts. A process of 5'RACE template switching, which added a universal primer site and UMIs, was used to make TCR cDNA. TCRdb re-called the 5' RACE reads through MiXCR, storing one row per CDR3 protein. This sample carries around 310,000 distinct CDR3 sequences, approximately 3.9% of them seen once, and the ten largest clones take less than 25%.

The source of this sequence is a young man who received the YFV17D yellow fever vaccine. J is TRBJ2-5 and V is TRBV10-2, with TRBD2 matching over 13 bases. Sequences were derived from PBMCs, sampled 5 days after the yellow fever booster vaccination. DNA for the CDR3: TGCGCCAGCAGCGTAACTAGCGGGGGGGCCCAGACCCAGTACTTC. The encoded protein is CASSVTSGGAQTQYF.